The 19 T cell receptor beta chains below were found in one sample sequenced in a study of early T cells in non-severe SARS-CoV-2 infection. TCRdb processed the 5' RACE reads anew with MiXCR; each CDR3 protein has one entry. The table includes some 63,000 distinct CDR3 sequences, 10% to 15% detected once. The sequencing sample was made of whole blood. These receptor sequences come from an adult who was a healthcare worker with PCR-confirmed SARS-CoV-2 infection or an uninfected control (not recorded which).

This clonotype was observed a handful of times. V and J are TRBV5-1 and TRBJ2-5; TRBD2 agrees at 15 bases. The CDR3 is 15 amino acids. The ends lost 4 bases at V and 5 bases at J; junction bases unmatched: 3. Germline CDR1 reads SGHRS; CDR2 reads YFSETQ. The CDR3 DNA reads TGCGCCAGCAGCCTCGGGACTAGCGGGAGGGAGACCCAGTACTTC. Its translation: CASSLGTSGRETQYF.

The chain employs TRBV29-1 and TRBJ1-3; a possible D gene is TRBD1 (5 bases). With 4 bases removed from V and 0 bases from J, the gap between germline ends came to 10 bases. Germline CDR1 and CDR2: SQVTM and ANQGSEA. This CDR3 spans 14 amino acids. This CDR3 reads CSVGGANSGNTIYF. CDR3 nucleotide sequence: TGCAGCGTTGGCGGGGCTAACTCTGGAAACACCATATATTTT.

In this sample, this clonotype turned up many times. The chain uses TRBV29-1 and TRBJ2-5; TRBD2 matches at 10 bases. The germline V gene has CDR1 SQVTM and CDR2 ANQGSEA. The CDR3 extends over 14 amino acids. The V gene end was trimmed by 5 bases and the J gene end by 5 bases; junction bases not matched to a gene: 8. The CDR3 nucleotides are TGCAGCGTTCCCAGCGGGGGGGCAGGGGAGACCCAGTACTTC. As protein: CSVPSGGAGETQYF.

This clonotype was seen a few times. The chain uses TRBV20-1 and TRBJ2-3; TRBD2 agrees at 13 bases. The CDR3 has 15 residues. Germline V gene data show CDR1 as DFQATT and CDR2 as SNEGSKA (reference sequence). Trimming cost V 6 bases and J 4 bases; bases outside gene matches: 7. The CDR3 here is CSATTSGGASDTQYF. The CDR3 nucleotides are TGCAGTGCGACTACTAGCGGGGGGGCCTCAGATACGCAGTATTTT.

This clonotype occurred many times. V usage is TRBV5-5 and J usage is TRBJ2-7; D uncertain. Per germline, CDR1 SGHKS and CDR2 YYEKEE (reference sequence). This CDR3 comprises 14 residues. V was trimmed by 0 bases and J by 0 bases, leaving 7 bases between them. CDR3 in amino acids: CASSLAGASYEQYF. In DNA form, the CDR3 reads TGTGCCAGCAGCTTGGCCGGAGCCTCCTACGAGCAGTACTTC.

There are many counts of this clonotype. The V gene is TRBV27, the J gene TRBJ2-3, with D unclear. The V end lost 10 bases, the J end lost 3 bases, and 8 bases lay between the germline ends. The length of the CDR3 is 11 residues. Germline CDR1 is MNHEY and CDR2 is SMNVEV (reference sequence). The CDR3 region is CATFRTDTQYF. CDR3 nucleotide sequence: TGTGCCACCTTCCGGACAGATACGCAGTATTTT.

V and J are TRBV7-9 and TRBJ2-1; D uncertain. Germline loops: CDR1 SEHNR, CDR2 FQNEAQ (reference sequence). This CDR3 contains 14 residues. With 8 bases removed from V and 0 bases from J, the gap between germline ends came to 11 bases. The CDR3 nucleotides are TGTGCCAGCGGTTCTCGCAGCTCCTACAATGAGCAGTTCTTC. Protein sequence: CASGSRSSYNEQFF.

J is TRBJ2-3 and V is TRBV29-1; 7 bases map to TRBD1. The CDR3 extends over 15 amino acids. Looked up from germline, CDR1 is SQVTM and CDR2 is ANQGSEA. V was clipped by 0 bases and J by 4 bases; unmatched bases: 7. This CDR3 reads CSVEDRNRGPDTQYF. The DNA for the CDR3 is TGCAGCGTTGAAGATCGAAACAGGGGCCCAGATACGCAGTATTTT.

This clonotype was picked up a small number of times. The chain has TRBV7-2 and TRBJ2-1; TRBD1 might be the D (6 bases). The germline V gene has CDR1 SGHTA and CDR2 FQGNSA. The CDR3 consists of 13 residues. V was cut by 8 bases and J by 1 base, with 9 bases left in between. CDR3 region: CASGQTSYNEQFF. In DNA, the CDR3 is TGTGCCAGCGGACAGACGTCCTACAATGAGCAGTTCTTC.

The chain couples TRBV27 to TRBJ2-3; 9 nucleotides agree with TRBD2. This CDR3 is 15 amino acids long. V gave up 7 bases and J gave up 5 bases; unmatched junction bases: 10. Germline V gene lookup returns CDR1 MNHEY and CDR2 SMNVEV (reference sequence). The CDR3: CASKTGGGARDTQYF. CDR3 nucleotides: TGTGCCAGCAAAACCGGCGGGGGGGCCAGAGATACGCAGTATTTT.

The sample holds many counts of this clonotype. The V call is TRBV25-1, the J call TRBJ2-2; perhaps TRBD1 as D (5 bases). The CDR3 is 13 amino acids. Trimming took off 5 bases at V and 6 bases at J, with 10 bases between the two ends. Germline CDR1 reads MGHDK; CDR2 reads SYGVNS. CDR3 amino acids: CASSNQGPGELFF. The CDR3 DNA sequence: TGTGCCAGCAGTAACCAGGGCCCCGGGGAGCTGTTTTTT.

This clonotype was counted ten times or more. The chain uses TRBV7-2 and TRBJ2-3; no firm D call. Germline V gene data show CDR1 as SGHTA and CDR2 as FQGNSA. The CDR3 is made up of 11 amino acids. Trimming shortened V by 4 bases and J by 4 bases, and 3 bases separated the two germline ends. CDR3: CASSWADTQYF. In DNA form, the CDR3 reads TGTGCCAGCAGCTGGGCAGATACGCAGTATTTT.

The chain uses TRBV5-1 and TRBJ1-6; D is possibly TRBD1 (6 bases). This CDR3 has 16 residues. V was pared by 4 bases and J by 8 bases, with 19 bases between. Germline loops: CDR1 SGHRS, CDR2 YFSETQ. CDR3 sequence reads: CASSTLHREEDSPLHF. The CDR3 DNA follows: TGCGCCAGCAGCACCCTCCACAGGGAAGAGGATTCACCCCTCCACTTT.

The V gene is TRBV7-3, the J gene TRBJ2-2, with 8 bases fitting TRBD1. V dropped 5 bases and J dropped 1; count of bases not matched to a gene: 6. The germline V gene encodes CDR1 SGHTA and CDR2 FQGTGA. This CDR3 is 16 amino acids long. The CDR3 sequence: CASSAGQGKNTGELFF. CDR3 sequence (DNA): TGTGCCAGCAGCGCAGGACAGGGAAAGAACACCGGGGAGCTGTTTTTT.

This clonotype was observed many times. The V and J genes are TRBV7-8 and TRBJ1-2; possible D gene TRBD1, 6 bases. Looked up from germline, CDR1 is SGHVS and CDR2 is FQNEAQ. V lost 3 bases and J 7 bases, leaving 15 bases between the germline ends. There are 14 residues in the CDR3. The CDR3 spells CASSLTGGPGGYTF. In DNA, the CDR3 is TGTGCCAGCAGCTTGACAGGAGGTCCCGGTGGCTACACCTTC.

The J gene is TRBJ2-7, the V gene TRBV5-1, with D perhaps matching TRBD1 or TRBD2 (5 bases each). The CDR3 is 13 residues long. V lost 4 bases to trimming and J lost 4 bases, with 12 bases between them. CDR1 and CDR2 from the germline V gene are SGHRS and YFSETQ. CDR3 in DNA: TGCGCCAGCAGCCCCGGGGCCGCGTACGAGCAGTACTTC. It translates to CASSPGAAYEQYF.

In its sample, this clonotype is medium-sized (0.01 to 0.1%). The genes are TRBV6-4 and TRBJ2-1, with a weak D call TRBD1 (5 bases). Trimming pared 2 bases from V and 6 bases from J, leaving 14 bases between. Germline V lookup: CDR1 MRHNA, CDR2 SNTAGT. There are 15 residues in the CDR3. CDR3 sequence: CASSDGRAPGNEQFF. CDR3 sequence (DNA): TGTGCCAGCAGTGACGGCAGGGCCCCTGGCAATGAGCAGTTCTTC.

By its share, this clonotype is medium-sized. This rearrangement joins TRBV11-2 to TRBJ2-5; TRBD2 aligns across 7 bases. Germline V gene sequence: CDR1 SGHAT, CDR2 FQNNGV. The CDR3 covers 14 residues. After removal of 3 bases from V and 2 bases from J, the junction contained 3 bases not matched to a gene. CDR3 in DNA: TGTGCCAGCAGCTTCTCCGGGGGGCAAGAGACCCAGTACTTC. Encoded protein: CASSFSGGQETQYF.

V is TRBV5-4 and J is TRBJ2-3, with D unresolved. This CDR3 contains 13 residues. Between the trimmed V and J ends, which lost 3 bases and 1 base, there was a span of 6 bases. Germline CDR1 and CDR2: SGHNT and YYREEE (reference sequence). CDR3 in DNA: TGTGCCAGCAGCTGGGCAGGCACAGATACGCAGTATTTT. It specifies CASSWAGTDTQYF.